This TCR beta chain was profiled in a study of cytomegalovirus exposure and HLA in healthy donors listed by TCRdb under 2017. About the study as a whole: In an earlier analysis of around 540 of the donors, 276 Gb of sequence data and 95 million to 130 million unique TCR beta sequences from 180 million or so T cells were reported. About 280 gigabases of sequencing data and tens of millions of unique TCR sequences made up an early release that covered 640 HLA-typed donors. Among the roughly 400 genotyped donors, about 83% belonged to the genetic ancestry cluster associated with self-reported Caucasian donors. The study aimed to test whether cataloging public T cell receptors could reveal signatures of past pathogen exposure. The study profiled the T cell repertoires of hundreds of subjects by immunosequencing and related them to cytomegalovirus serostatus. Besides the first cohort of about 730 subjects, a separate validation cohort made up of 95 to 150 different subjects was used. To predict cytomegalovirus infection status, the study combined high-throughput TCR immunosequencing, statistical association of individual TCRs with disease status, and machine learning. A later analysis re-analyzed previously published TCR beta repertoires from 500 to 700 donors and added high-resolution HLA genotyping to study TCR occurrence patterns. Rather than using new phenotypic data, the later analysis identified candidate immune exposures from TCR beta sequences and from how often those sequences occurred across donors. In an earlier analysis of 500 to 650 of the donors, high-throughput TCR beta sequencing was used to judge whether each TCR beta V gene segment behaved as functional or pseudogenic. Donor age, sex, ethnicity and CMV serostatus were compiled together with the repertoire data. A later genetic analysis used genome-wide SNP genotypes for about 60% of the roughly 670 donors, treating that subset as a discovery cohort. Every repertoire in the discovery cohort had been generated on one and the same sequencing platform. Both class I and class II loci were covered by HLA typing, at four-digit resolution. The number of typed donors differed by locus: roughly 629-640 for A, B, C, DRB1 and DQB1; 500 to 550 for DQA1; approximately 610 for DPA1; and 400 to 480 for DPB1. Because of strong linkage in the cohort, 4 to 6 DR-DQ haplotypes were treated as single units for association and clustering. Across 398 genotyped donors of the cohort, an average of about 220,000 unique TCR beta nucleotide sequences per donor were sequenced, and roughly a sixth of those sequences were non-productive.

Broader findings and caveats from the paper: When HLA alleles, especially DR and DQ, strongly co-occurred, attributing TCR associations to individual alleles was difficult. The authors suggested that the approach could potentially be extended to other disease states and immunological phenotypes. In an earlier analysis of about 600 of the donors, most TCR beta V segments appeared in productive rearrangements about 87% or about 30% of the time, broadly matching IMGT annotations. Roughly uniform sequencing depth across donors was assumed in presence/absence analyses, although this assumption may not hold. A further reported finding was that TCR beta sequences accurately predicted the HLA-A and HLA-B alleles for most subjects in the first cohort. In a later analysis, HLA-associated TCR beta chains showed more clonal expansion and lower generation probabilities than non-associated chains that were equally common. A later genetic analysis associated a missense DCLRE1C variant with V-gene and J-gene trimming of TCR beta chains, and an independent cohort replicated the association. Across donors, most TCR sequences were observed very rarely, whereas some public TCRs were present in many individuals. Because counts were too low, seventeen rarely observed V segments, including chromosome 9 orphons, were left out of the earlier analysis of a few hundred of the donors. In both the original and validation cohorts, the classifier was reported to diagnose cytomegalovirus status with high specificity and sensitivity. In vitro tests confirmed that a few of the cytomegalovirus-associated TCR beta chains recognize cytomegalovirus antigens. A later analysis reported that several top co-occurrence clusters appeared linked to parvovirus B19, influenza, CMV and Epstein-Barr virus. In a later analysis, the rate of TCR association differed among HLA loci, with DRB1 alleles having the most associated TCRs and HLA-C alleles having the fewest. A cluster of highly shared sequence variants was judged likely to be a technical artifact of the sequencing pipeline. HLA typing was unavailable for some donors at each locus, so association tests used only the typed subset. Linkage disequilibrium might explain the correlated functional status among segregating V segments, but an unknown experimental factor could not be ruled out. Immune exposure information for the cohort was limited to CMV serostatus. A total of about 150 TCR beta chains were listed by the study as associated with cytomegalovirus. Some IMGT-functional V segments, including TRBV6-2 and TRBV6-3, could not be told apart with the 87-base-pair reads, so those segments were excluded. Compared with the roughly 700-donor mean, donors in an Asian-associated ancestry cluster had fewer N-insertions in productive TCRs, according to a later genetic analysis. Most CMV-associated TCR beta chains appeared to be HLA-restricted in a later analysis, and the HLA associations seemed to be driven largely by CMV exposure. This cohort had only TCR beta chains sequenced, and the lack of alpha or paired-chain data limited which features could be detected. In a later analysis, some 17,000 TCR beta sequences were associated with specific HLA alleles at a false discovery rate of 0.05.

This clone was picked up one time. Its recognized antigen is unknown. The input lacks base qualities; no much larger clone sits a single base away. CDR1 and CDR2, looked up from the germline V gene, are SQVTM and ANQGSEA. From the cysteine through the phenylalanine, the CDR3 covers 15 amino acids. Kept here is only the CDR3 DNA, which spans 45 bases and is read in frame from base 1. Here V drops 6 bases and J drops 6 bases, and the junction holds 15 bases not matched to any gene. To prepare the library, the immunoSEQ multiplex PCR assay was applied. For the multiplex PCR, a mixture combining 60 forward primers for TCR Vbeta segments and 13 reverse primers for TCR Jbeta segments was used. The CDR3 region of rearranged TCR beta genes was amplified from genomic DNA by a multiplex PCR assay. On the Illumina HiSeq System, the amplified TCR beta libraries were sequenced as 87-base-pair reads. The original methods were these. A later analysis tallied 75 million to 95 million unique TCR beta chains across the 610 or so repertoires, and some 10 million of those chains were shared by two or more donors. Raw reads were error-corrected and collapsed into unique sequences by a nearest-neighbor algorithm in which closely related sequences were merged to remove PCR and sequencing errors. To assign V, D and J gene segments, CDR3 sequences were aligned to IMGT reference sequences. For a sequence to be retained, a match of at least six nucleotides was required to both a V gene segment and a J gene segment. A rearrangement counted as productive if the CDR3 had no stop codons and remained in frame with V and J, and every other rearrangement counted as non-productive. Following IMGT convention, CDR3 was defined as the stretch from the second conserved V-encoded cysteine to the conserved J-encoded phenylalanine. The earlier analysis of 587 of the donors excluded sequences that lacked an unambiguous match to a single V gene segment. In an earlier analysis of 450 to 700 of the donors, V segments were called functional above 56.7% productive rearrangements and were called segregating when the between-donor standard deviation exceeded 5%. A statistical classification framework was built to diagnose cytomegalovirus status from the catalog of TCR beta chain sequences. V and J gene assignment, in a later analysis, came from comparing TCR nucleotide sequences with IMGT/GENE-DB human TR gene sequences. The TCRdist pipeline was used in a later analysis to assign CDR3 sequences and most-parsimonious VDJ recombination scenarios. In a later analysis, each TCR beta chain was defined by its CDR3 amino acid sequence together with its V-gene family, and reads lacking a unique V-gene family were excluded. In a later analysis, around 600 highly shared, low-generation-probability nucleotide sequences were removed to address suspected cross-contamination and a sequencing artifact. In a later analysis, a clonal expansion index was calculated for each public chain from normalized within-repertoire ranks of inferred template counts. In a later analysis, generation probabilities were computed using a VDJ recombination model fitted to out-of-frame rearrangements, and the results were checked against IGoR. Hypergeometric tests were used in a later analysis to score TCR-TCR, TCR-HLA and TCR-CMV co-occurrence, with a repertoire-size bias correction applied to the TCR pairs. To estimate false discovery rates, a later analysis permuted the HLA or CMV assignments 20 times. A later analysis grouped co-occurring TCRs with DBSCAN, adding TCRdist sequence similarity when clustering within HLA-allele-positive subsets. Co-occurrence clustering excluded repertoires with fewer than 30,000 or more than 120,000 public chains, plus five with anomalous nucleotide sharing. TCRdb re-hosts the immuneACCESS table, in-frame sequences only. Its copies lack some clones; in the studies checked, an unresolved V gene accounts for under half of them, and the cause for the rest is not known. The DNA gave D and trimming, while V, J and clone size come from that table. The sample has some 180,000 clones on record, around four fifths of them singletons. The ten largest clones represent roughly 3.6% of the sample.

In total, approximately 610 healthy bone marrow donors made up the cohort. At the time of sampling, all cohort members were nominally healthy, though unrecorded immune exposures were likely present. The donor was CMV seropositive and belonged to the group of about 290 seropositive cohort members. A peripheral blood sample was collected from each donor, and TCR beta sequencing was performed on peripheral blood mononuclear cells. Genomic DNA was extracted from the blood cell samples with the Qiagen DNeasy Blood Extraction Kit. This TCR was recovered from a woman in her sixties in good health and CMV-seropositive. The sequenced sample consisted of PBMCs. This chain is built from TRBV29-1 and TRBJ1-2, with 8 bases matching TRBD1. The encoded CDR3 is CSVPSIYGTGDGYTF. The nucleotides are TGCAGCGTCCCGTCTATTTACGGGACAGGAGATGGCTACACCTTC. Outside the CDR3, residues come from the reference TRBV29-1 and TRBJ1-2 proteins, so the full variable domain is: SAVISQKPSRDICQRGTSLTIQCQVDSQVTMMFWYRQQPGQSLTLIATANQGSEATYESGFVIDKFPISRPNLTFSTLTVSNMSPEDSSIYLCSVPSIYGTGDGYTFGSGTRLTVV.